Listed below are T cell receptor beta chains from one sample, sequenced in a study of blood T cells in healthy people across ages. TCRdb redid the calling of the 5' RACE reads with MiXCR, one entry per CDR3 protein. The top ten hold approximately 2.9% of the sample, which has approximately 800,000 distinct CDR3 sequences, approximately 24% seen once. This same sample was also part of a study on T cells of mothers and their children.

Sequences were obtained from blood. The receptors here all came from a boy between 10 and 17 years old in good health. Each CDR3 is given with its conserved first and last residue. The D gene is left open where the match is weak. Rows may omit the clone size; those that give it use once, few, many or a size class.

>-|15|TRBJ2-2|-|TRBV12-3/TRBV12-4
TGTGCCAGCAGTTTAGGGCCCCCAAAGGCCGGGGAGCTGTTTTTT
CASSLGPPKAGELFF
>-|13|TRBJ1-1|-|TRBV30
TGTGCCTGGAATCGAGACATCAACACTGAAGCTTTCTTT
CAWNRDINTEAFF
>few|15|TRBJ2-7|TRBD1|TRBV28
TGTGCCAGCAGTGAAGGGACAGAGTCACCCTACGAGCAGTACTTC
CASSEGTESPYEQYF
>few|14|TRBJ2-2|-|TRBV11-1
TGTGCCAGCAGCTTGATGGAAGGGGACGGGGAGCTGTTTTTT
CASSLMEGDGELFF
>-|16|TRBJ1-3|-|TRBV4-1
TGCGCCAGCAGCCAGGGATATGGCGACACTGGAAACACCATATATTTT
CASSQGYGDTGNTIYF
>few|12|TRBJ1-1|-|TRBV20-1
TGCAGTGCTAGTTCGTGGGGCACTGAAGCTTTCTTT
CSASSWGTEAFF
>few|16|TRBJ2-1|TRBD2|TRBV14
TGTGCCAGCAGCCAAGCCGAGCAGCGGGGGGGCAATGAGCAGTTCTTC
CASSQAEQRGGNEQFF
>many|13|TRBJ1-1|-|TRBV12-3/TRBV12-4
TGTGCCAGCAGTTTAGGGGGGAACACTGAAGCTTTCTTT
CASSLGGNTEAFF
>few|14|TRBJ2-5|-|TRBV18
TGTGCCAGCTCACCGACAGCCACCCCGAGGACCCAGCACTTC
CASSPTATPRTQHF
>few|14|TRBJ2-7|-|TRBV10-3
TGTGCCATCAGTGGCCATGGACAGTCCTACGAGCAGTACTTC
CAISGHGQSYEQYF
>few|14|TRBJ1-5|TRBD1|TRBV12-3/TRBV12-4
TGTGCCAGCAGGGGGGGACAGACTAATCAGCCCCAGCATTTT
CASRGGQTNQPQHF
>-|15|TRBJ2-5|TRBD1|TRBV5-5
TGTGCCAGCAGCTGGGGGACAGGCGGTCAAGAGACCCAGTACTTC
CASSWGTGGQETQYF
>-|10|TRBJ2-1|-|TRBV12-3/TRBV12-4
TGTGCCAGCGGCCGACATGAGCAGTTCTTC
CASGRHEQFF
>many|16|TRBJ2-1|-|TRBV7-9
TGTGCCAGCAGCTTATGGGCCCCTAACAGAGGGAATGAGCAGTTCTTC
CASSLWAPNRGNEQFF
>few|14|TRBJ2-7|-|TRBV5-1
TGCGCCAGCAGGGACGGGGTGGCCTCCTACGAGCAGTACTTC
CASRDGVASYEQYF
>-|12|TRBJ1-2|TRBD1|TRBV30
TGTGCCTGGTGGACAGGGACCTATGGCTACACCTTC
CAWWTGTYGYTF
>once|13|TRBJ2-7|TRBD2|TRBV7-2
TGTGCCAGCAGTAGGACTAGCGGGGAAGAGCAGTACTTC
CASSRTSGEEQYF
>few|14|TRBJ2-5|-|TRBV28
TGTGCCAGCAAGCAGGGTCCCAGCCAAGAGACCCAGTACTTC
CASKQGPSQETQYF
>-|15|TRBJ2-7|-|TRBV27
TGTGCCAGCAGTTTAACCCAGGGGCGCCCCTACGAGCAGTACTTC
CASSLTQGRPYEQYF
>few|13|TRBJ2-7|-|TRBV2
TGTGCCAGCAGTGGAATGATCTCCTACGAGCAGTACTTC
CASSGMISYEQYF
>-|11|TRBJ1-5|-|TRBV6-1
TGTGCCAGCAGGGCCGTCGGGCCCCAGCATTTT
CASRAVGPQHF
>few|16|TRBJ1-3|-|TRBV20-1
TGCAGTGCTAGAGATTTTCCCCTTGACTCTGGAAACACCATATATTTT
CSARDFPLDSGNTIYF
>-|17|TRBJ2-5|TRBD1|TRBV6-1
TGTGCCAGCAGTGAAAAGTGGGACAGCCCCCAGAGGGAGACCCAGTACTTC
CASSEKWDSPQRETQYF
>-|15|TRBJ2-3|TRBD2|TRBV7-2
TGTGCCAGCAGCTTATTAAGCGGGGGGCAAGATACGCAGTATTTT
CASSLLSGGQDTQYF
>-|14|TRBJ2-1|-|TRBV7-9
TGTGCCAGCAGCGCCGTCTTGGGCTACAATGAGCAGTTCTTC
CASSAVLGYNEQFF
>many|11|TRBJ1-2|-|TRBV7-8
TGTGCCAGCAGCTCGAACTATGGCTACACCTTC
CASSSNYGYTF
>-|18|TRBJ1-5|-|TRBV4-2
TGTGCCAGCAGCCAAGAGGCGGGGGCAGGGGCATCCAATCAGCCCCAGCATTTT
CASSQEAGAGASNQPQHF
>-|16|TRBJ2-1|-|TRBV11-2
TGTGCCAGCAGCAAAATGACCGGCCGGGGATACAATGAGCAGTTCTTC
CASSKMTGRGYNEQFF
>-|14|TRBJ2-7|-|TRBV27
TGTGCCAGCAGTGGACGGGTCTTGGGTTTCGAGCAGTACTTC
CASSGRVLGFEQYF
>few|14|TRBJ1-2|-|TRBV20-1
TGCAGTGCTAGAGATATTTCACAGGGCTATGGCTACACCTTC
CSARDISQGYGYTF
>-|16|TRBJ2-5|TRBD1|TRBV3-1
TGTGCCAGCAGCCAAGCGTCAGGGGGTGGGCAAGAGACCCAGTACTTC
CASSQASGGGQETQYF
>-|16|TRBJ1-2|-|TRBV4-1
TGCGCCAGCCGTCACCACGAAGATACAGCTAACTATGGCTACACCTTC
CASRHHEDTANYGYTF
>few|18|TRBJ2-6|TRBD1|TRBV28
TGTGCCAGCAGTGAGGGGGGGACAGGGCCCTCTGGGGCCAACGTCCTGACTTTC
CASSEGGTGPSGANVLTF
>few|14|TRBJ1-2|-|TRBV7-2
TGTGCCAGCAGCTTATCTACAGTATCCTATGGCTACACCTTC
CASSLSTVSYGYTF
>few|15|TRBJ2-3|TRBD1|TRBV12-3/TRBV12-4
TGTGCCAGCAGTTTCAAGGGGGCTCATGCAGATACGCAGTATTTT
CASSFKGAHADTQYF
>-|14|TRBJ2-1|TRBD2|TRBV4-1
TGCGCCAGCAGCGCCCGCCGGGGGGTTATGGAGCAGTTCTTC
CASSARRGVMEQFF
>-|18|TRBJ2-3|TRBD2|TRBV7-9
TGTGCCAGCAGCTCTGGACTAGCGGGGTACTCTAGCACAGATACGCAGTATTTT
CASSSGLAGYSSTDTQYF
>few|15|TRBJ1-3|-|TRBV3-1
TGTGCCAGCAGCCAAGTTCGGATCTCTGGAAACACCATATATTTT
CASSQVRISGNTIYF
>few|12|TRBJ2-3|-|TRBV20-1
TGCAGTGCCGTAACAGGGATGGATACGCAGTATTTT
CSAVTGMDTQYF
>many|15|TRBJ2-5|TRBD2|TRBV28
TGTGCCAGCAGTTTCCTGAGCGGGGGGAAAGAGACCCAGTACTTC
CASSFLSGGKETQYF
>-|14|TRBJ2-3|-|TRBV29-1
TGCAGCGTTGATGCGGGACCGAACACAGATACGCAGTATTTT
CSVDAGPNTDTQYF
>few|18|TRBJ2-6|TRBD1|TRBV5-1
TGCGCCAGCAGCTTGTCGCCCAGGGGGCTCTCTGGGGCCAACGTCCTGACTTTC
CASSLSPRGLSGANVLTF
>-|20|TRBJ1-4|-|TRBV9
TGTGCCAGCAGCTCAAACACCGGGAGGGATATTGGAGAGGCTAATGAAAAACTGTTTTTT
CASSSNTGRDIGEANEKLFF
>-|11|TRBJ2-3|-|TRBV30
TGTGCCTGGAGTGTAATGCAGGAAAGGTATTTT
CAWSVMQERYF
>many|13|TRBJ2-7|TRBD1|TRBV5-1
TGCGCCAGCAGCTCGACAGGGGGCTACGAGCAGTACTTC
CASSSTGGYEQYF
>-|16|TRBJ2-1|TRBD1|TRBV18
TGTGCCAGCTCACCGGGGACAGCACAATCCTACAATGAGCAGTTCTTC
CASSPGTAQSYNEQFF
>-|13|TRBJ2-7|-|TRBV20-1
TGCAGTGCTCTAGAGACCATTTCCTACGAGCAGTACTTC
CSALETISYEQYF
>-|15|TRBJ1-6|-|TRBV6-5
TGTGCCAGCAGTTATTCCGGGACTGGGAATTCACCCCTCCACTTT
CASSYSGTGNSPLHF
>-|12|TRBJ1-4|-|TRBV10-3
TGTGCCATCATGGACGACAGGGAAAAACTGTTTTTT
CAIMDDREKLFF
>few|13|TRBJ2-5|TRBD1|TRBV7-3
TGTGCCAGCAGCACAGGACAGGGAGGGACCCAGTACTTC
CASSTGQGGTQYF
>-|17|TRBJ2-1|TRBD2|TRBV7-9
TGTGCCAGCAGCTTAGAGGCTAGCGGGCTAACCTACAATGAGCAGTTCTTC
CASSLEASGLTYNEQFF
>many|18|TRBJ1-1|-|TRBV9
TGTGCCAGCAGCGTAGGTATCCCCCCGGGGAGCATGAACACTGAAGCTTTCTTT
CASSVGIPPGSMNTEAFF